This is a list of T cell receptor beta chains from one sample in a study of blood T cells in healthy people across ages. TCRdb recomputed calls from the 5' RACE reads with MiXCR, one row per CDR3 protein. The sample shows around 990,000 distinct CDR3 sequences, less than 25% of them seen only once. These data were also filed under a second study, of T cells of mothers and their children.

The sequenced sample was blood. Source of these receptors: a girl aged 2-9 years in good health. Each CDR3 is given without its conserved first and last residue. For some rows the clone size is stated as once, few or many, or as a class when expanded; others skip it.

length: 9
J: .
V: TRBV29-1
size: .
CDR3: SVFLGREQF

length: 17
J: TRBJ2-1
V: TRBV6-2/TRBV6-3
size: few
CDR3: ASSYRFEGRPSVYNEQF

length: 15
J: TRBJ2-7
V: TRBV7-2
size: few
CDR3: ASSLALRGTSSYEQY

length: 11
J: TRBJ2-3
V: TRBV6-6
size: .
CDR3: ASTVRERDTQY

length: 10
J: TRBJ1-2
V: TRBV19
size: .
CDR3: ASSITYYGYT

length: 13
J: TRBJ2-1
V: TRBV5-1
size: .
CDR3: ASSLLPGEYDEQF

length: 10
J: TRBJ1-2
V: TRBV29-1
size: .
CDR3: SVGDRPHGYT

length: 14
J: TRBJ2-5
V: TRBV27
size: .
CDR3: ASSYRAVRPQETQY

length: 12
J: .
V: TRBV14
size: few
CDR3: ASSQGAAGVEQY

length: 13
J: .
V: TRBV7-9
size: once
CDR3: ASSFEDRGLREQF

length: 10
J: TRBJ2-5
V: TRBV20-1
size: .
CDR3: SASGSPYEQC

length: 17
J: TRBJ2-1
V: TRBV6-5
size: few
CDR3: ASSYPRSRWGGTYNEQF

length: 13
J: TRBJ1-4
V: TRBV10-3
size: few
CDR3: AISDGGATNEKLF

length: 11
J: TRBJ2-1
V: TRBV20-1
size: few
CDR3: SARGEGSGEQF

length: 12
J: TRBJ1-2
V: TRBV3-1
size: few
CDR3: ASSQAGQLGGYT

length: 12
J: TRBJ2-7
V: TRBV28
size: few
CDR3: ASSLMDGDYEQY

length: 21
J: .
V: TRBV11-2
size: few
CDR3: ASSLVLRKGEVGNSRTTYEQY

length: 16
J: .
V: TRBV27
size: few
CDR3: ASSLGLSDKTGFYEQY

length: 13
J: TRBJ1-1
V: TRBV7-8
size: .
CDR3: ASSTRTTRPDQAF

length: 11
J: TRBJ1-2
V: TRBV12-3/TRBV12-4
size: .
CDR3: ASSSSGDYGYT

length: 11
J: TRBJ2-7
V: TRBV27
size: many
CDR3: ASSLSTTYEQY

length: 14
J: TRBJ2-4
V: TRBV11-3
size: .
CDR3: ASSLRTSGRKDIQY

length: 11
J: TRBJ1-1
V: TRBV27
size: .
CDR3: ASSFLDSGEAF

length: 10
J: TRBJ2-1
V: TRBV6-2/TRBV6-3
size: .
CDR3: ASSYQVNEQF

length: 15
J: TRBJ2-5
V: TRBV21-1
size: .
CDR3: ASNLSGRQVLAVTQY

length: 12
J: TRBJ2-7
V: TRBV19
size: .
CDR3: ASRTTSGTVEQY

length: 12
J: TRBJ2-3
V: TRBV11-2
size: .
CDR3: ASSETDGQLRQY

length: 14
J: TRBJ1-1
V: TRBV5-4
size: few
CDR3: ASTSPGQYGGTEAF

length: 10
J: .
V: TRBV14
size: few
CDR3: ASSQGSGEQF

length: 17
J: TRBJ2-6
V: TRBV11-2
size: .
CDR3: ASSQRLDRVPSGANVLT

length: 12
J: TRBJ2-7
V: TRBV28
size: once
CDR3: ASSLTLAGTEQY

length: 13
J: TRBJ1-2
V: TRBV28
size: many
CDR3: ASSLVQGQNYGYT

length: 14
J: TRBJ2-3
V: TRBV5-5
size: few
CDR3: ASSLAGTFLIDTQY

length: 14
J: TRBJ2-2
V: TRBV3-1
size: few
CDR3: ASSQNLERDTGELF

length: 18
J: TRBJ2-1
V: TRBV3-1
size: .
CDR3: ASSQRGLAPISGSYNEQF

length: 13
J: TRBJ2-4
V: TRBV9
size: .
CDR3: ASSYSGSAKNIQY

length: 12
J: TRBJ2-5
V: TRBV7-6
size: .
CDR3: ASSFLGLQETQY

length: 11
J: .
V: TRBV18
size: few
CDR3: ASWHGGGNEQF

length: 10
J: TRBJ2-7
V: TRBV11-2
size: few
CDR3: ASSSSVVEQY

length: 14
J: TRBJ2-3
V: TRBV7-2
size: few
CDR3: ASSSMTGYNADTQY

length: 8
J: TRBJ2-1
V: TRBV29-1
size: few
CDR3: SVTYNEQF